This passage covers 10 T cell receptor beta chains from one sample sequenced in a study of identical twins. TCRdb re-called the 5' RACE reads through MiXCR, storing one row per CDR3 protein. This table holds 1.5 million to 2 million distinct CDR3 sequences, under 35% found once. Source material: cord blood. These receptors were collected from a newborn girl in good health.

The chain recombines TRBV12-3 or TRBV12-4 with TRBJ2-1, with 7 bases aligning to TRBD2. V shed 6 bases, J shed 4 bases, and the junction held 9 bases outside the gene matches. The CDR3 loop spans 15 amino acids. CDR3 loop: CASSQSGTKYNEQFF. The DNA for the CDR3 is TGTGCCAGCAGCCAATCCGGGACTAAATACAATGAGCAGTTCTTC.

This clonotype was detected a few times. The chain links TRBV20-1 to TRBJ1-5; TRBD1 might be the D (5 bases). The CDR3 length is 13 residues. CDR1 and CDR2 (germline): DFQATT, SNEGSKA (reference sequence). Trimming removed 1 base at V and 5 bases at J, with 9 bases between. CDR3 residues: CSARGQLHQPQHF. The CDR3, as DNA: TGCAGTGCTAGAGGACAGCTCCATCAGCCCCAGCATTTT.

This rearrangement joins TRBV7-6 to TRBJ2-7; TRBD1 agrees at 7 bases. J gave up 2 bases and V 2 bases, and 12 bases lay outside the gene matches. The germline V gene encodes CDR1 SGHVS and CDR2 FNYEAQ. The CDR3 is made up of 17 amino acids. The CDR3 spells CASSLSPGQRVPYEQYF. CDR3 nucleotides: TGTGCCAGCAGCTTATCGCCGGGACAGAGGGTCCCCTACGAGCAGTACTTC.

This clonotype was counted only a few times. In DNA, the CDR3 is TGTGCCAGCAGTTTTCTAGGTACCAACAATGAGCAGTTCTTC. It is translated as CASSFLGTNNEQFF. The rearrangement links TRBV27 to TRBJ2-1; D uncertain. Trimming took off 3 bases at V and 5 bases at J, with 11 bases between the two ends. This CDR3 is built from 14 residues. Looked up from germline, CDR1 is MNHEY and CDR2 is SMNVEV (reference sequence).

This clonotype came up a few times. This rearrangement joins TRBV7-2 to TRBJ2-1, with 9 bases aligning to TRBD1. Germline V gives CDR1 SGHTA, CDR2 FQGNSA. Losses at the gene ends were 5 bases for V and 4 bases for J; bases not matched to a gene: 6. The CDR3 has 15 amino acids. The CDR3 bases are TGTGCCAGCAGCATCACCGGGACAGGGTACAATGAGCAGTTCTTC. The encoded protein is CASSITGTGYNEQFF.

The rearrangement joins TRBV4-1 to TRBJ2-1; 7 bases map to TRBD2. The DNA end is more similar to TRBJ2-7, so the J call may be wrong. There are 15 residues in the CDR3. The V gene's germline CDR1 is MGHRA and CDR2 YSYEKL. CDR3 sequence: CASSHRSGAYNEQYF. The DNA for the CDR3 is TGCGCCAGCAGCCATAGGAGCGGGGCCTACAATGAGCAGTACTTC.

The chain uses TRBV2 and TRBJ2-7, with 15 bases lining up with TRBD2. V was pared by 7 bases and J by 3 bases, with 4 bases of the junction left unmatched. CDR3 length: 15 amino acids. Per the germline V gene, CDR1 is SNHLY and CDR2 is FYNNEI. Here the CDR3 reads CASIGTSGRSYEQYF. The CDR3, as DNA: TGTGCCAGCATCGGGACTAGCGGGAGGAGCTACGAGCAGTACTTC.

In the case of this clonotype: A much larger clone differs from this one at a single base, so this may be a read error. The CDR3 loop is CSVEGQGSFYDYTF. The CDR3 DNA follows: TGCAGCGTTGAAGGGCAGGGATCCTTCTATGACTACACCTTC. J is TRBJ1-2 and V is TRBV29-1, with D possibly being TRBD1 (5 bases). The CDR3 contains 14 residues. The germline V gene has CDR1 SQVTM and CDR2 ANQGSEA. Looking up the rest from reference TRBV29-1 and TRBJ1-2 gives the full variable domain: SAVISQKPSRDICQRGTSLTIQCQVDSQVTMMFWYRQQPGQSLTLIATANQGSEATYESGFVIDKFPISRPNLTFSTLTVSNMSPEDSSIYLCSVEGQGSFYDYTFGSGTRLTVV.

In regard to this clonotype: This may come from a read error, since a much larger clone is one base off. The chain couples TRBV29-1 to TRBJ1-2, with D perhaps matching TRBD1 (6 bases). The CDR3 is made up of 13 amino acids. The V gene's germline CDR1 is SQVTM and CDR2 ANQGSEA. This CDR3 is CSVPGGGRYGHTF. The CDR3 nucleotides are TGCAGCGTGCCTGGTGGGGGGCGTTATGGCCACACCTTC.

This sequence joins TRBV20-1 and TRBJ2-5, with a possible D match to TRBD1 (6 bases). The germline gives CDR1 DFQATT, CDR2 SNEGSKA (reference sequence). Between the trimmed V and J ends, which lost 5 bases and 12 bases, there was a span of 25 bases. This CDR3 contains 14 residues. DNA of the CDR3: TGCAGTGCTTCACGCAGGGGATTTATCTACGAGGAGTACTTC. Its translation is CSASRRGFIYEEYF.